This TCR beta chain was observed in a study of T cells in Graves' hyperthyroidism and ophthalmopathy. A NOSPECS grade of at least 4, a Clinical Activity Score of at least 3 and duration under 3 months were recorded in ophthalmopathy patients. Diagnosis rested on symptoms, serum thyroxine and TRAb, thyroid ultrasound, and orbital computed tomography. This clonotype was observed a few times. The antigen remains unidentified. The CDR3 extends over 15 amino acids. In germline, CDR1 is SEHNR, CDR2 FQNEAQ (reference sequence). Trimming shortened V by 1 base and J by 0 bases, and 7 bases separated the two germline ends. Amplification targeted TCR beta CDR3 regions from RNA transcripts. TCR CDR3 regions were first amplified by RT-PCR with HTBI primers. Each CDR3 protein is one row after TCRdb ran MiXCR on the multiplex PCR reads. The table records approximately 380,000 distinct CDR3 sequences, more than 13% of them present only once.

Study-wide results and caveats: Most clonotypes expanded in the thyroid (above 0.001) were also present in blood.

The chain employs TRBV7-9 and TRBJ1-3; no clear D gene. The sequencing input was blood. The sequence came from a man aged 50-59 years with Graves' ophthalmopathy. The CDR3 DNA is TGTGCCAGCAGCTTAGGGGCCTCCTCTGGAAACACCATATATTTT. It is translated as CASSLGASSGNTIYF.